This T cell receptor beta chain was documented in a study of blood T cell repertoires in COVID-19. Sequenced by immunoSEQ multiplex PCR; TCRdb stores in-frame clones only, minus some. Here the sample spans 250,000 to 350,000 clones, nearly 90% being singletons. Germline V gene sequence: CDR1 MDHEN, CDR2 SYDVKM. Unmatched junction bases numbered 9, after V lost 7 bases and J lost 1 base. CDR3 length: 15 amino acids. The V call is TRBV28, the J call TRBJ1-1; 7 bases fit TRBD1. Sample: PBMCs or T cells enriched from blood (not recorded which). The receptor comes from a woman between 18 and 29 years old with acute COVID-19. CDR3 loop: CASTASGTANTEAFF. The CDR3 bases are TGTGCCAGCACCGCCTCCGGGACAGCGAACACTGAAGCTTTCTTT.